Shown below are 10 T cell receptor beta chains from a single sample sequenced in a study of blood T cells in healthy people across ages. Together with a sample-barcoded 5' primer, a J-beta primer mix was included in a second PCR lasting about 6 to 11 cycles. MiXCR, run by TCRdb on the 5' RACE reads, gives a single entry per CDR3 protein. Altogether roughly 800,000 distinct CDR3 sequences are present, about three fifths being singletons, with the ten largest covering roughly 20%. The specimen sequenced was blood. Receptor source: a young man in good health.

V and J are TRBV12-3 or TRBV12-4 and TRBJ2-1; no reliable D call. Trimming left V 2 bases short and J 12 bases short, with 14 bases between. This CDR3 comprises 13 residues. The CDR3 DNA reads as TGTGCCAGCAGTTTACGGCGCGGTGGGGTGCAGTTCTTC. Its protein product is CASSLRRGGVQFF.

The chain employs TRBV7-2 and TRBJ2-2; D is uncertain. This CDR3 has 13 amino acids. Trimming left V 4 bases short and J 8 bases short, with 11 bases between. Germline CDR1 is SGHTA and CDR2 is FQGNSA. CDR3 amino acids: CASSSLTSGELFF. CDR3 DNA sequence: TGTGCCAGCAGCTCCCTAACGTCGGGGGAGCTGTTTTTT.

The chain combines TRBV29-1 with TRBJ2-7, with a weak D call TRBD2 (5 bases). V lost 5 bases and J lost 3, with 14 bases in between. The CDR3 extends over 13 amino acids. CDR1 is SQVTM, CDR2 ANQGSEA, per germline. The CDR3 sequence: CSVLAPSGYEQYF. Here the CDR3 DNA reads TGCAGCGTTCTAGCTCCGAGCGGCTACGAGCAGTACTTC.

The V call is TRBV20-1, the J call TRBJ2-1; 7 bases line up with TRBD2. This CDR3 is built from 14 residues. Germline CDR1 is DFQATT and CDR2 is SNEGSKA (reference sequence). V lost 6 bases and J lost 12; bases outside the gene matches: 17. The CDR3 coding sequence is TGCAGTGCCCGACTAGCCCCGACCAATCGGGGGCAGTTCTTC. The encoded protein is CSARLAPTNRGQFF.

The chain has TRBV7-9 and TRBJ2-5; 11 nucleotides match TRBD1. Matching the DNA end better, TRBJ2-7 makes the J call doubtful. CDR3 size: 17 residues. Germline-derived CDR1 and CDR2 are SEHNR and FQNEAQ (reference sequence). Here the CDR3 reads CASNPTVGQGVAYEQYF. DNA of the CDR3: TGTGCCAGCAACCCTACAGTGGGACAGGGGGTCGCCTACGAGCAGTACTTC.

The chain recombines TRBV28 with TRBJ2-3; the D is unclear. This CDR3 is 15 amino acids long. Germline V gives CDR1 MDHEN, CDR2 SYDVKM. V lost 4 bases to trimming and J lost 4 bases, with 15 bases between them. The DNA of the CDR3 is TGTGCCAGCAGTTCCCCGGGCGCGGCACCAGATACGCAGTATTTT. Translation gives CASSSPGAAPDTQYF.

This chain links TRBV15 with TRBJ1-2; D not resolved. The CDR3 totals 13 residues. Trimming removed 3 bases from V and 8 bases from J, with 13 bases in between. Germline V gene lookup returns CDR1 LNHNV and CDR2 YYDKDF (reference sequence). The CDR3 DNA reads as TGTGCCACCAGCAGCGCCTCTGGCTGCGGCTACACCTTC. Translating it yields CATSSASGCGYTF.

The chain has TRBV20-1 and TRBJ1-2; unclear D gene. Germline V gene sequence: CDR1 DFQATT, CDR2 SNEGSKA (reference sequence). CDR3 length: 13 residues. Trimming cost V 0 bases and J 8 bases, with 13 bases left between them. Here the CDR3 reads CSARDIGRWGYTF. DNA of the CDR3: TGCAGTGCTAGAGATATCGGGCGGTGGGGCTACACCTTC.

This clonotype showed up just once. The J gene is TRBJ1-2, the V gene TRBV7-2, with 7 bases that match TRBD1. Looked up from germline, CDR1 is SGHTA and CDR2 is FQGNSA. The CDR3 runs 13 residues. With V trimmed by 8 bases and J by 6 bases, 9 bases remained unmatched. CDR3 in amino acids: CASGQGEFDGYTF. The CDR3 DNA reads TGTGCCAGCGGCCAGGGGGAATTCGATGGCTACACCTTC. Full variable domain (missing parts from reference TRBV7-2 and TRBJ1-2): GAGVSQSPSNKVTEKGKDVELRCDPISGHTALYWYRQSLGQGLEFLIYFQGNSAPDKSGLPSDRFSAERTGGSVSTLTIQRTQQEDSAVYLCASGQGEFDGYTFGSGTRLTVV.

Only a few counts were recorded for this clonotype. The chain uses TRBV12-3 or TRBV12-4 and TRBJ2-3, with 8 bases that match TRBD2. With 6 bases clipped from V and 7 bases from J, the junction kept 9 bases outside the gene matches. This CDR3 is 14 amino acids long. The CDR3 reads CASRQAGEPNTQYF. In DNA, the CDR3 is TGTGCCAGCAGACAAGCGGGGGAGCCCAATACGCAGTATTTT.